Listed below are T cell receptor beta chains from one sample, sequenced in a study of OX40 agonist ivuxolimab in advanced cancers. TCRdb's table, derived via immunoSEQ multiplex PCR, lists solely in-frame clones and lacks some. This sample has 100,000 or so clones, with about 90% found just once. Sequencing used CD4+ or CD8+ T cells sorted from blood, obtained in a trial of the OX40 agonist ivuxolimab. Receptors originate from an adult with an advanced solid tumor such as melanoma, head and neck, liver or kidney cancer. Both conserved end residues are part of each CDR3. The D gene is left open where the match is weak. Some rows mark clone size as missing; the rest say once, few, many or name a class of expanded clone.

D gene	V gene	J gene	clone size	CDR3 protein	CDR3 DNA
.	TRBV30	TRBJ1-5	.	CAWSLAGNQPQHF	TGTGCCTGGAGTCTCGCAGGGAATCAGCCCCAGCATTTT
TRBD1	TRBV27	TRBJ1-5	.	CASSYRGEQPQHF	TGTGCCAGCAGTTACAGGGGCGAGCAGCCCCAGCATTTT
.	TRBV2	TRBJ1-1	.	CASRGFMNTEAFF	TGTGCCAGCCGGGGCTTTATGAACACTGAAGCTTTCTTT
.	TRBV5-1	TRBJ2-5	.	CASSSRETQYF	TGCGCCAGCAGCTCCAGAGAGACCCAGTACTTC
TRBD2	TRBV14	TRBJ2-7	once	CASSRDGLANTYEQYF	TGTGCCAGCAGCCGAGATGGACTAGCGAACACCTACGAGCAGTACTTC
.	TRBV27	TRBJ2-7	once	CASSPSWGEQYF	TGTGCCAGCAGTCCTTCCTGGGGCGAGCAGTACTTC
TRBD2	TRBV29-1	TRBJ2-1	once	CSVDGSSGRSFGEQFF	TGCAGCGTTGACGGATCGAGCGGGAGGTCTTTCGGTGAGCAGTTCTTC
.	TRBV29-1	TRBJ1-5	.	CSVVVDGDQPQHF	TGCAGCGTTGTGGTGGACGGAGATCAGCCCCAGCATTTT
.	TRBV5-4	TRBJ2-3	.	CASSFTGTDTQYF	TGTGCCAGCAGCTTCACCGGTACAGATACGCAGTATTTT
.	TRBV11-3	TRBJ2-2	once	CASSSPRTRELFF	TGTGCCAGCAGCTCACCCCGGACAAGGGAGCTGTTTTTT
.	TRBV28	TRBJ1-4	.	CASSLPLTLTGEKLFF	TGTGCCAGCAGTTTACCGCTGACCCTGACGGGGGAAAAACTGTTTTTT
.	TRBV7-9	TRBJ2-1	few	CASSLVGGVGAEQFF	TGTGCCAGCAGCTTAGTAGGGGGAGTGGGTGCTGAGCAGTTCTTC
.	TRBV27	TRBJ2-3	.	CASSLYGGTDTQYF	TGTGCCAGCAGTTTATACGGGGGCACAGATACGCAGTATTTT
TRBD1	TRBV30	TRBJ1-6	few	CAWGQGANSPLHF	TGTGCCTGGGGACAGGGGGCGAATTCACCCCTCCACTTT
.	TRBV2	TRBJ2-7	.	CASSLAVYEQYF	TGTGCCAGCAGTTTGGCAGTCTACGAGCAGTACTTC
.	TRBV5-1	TRBJ1-1	.	CASRWTLNTEAFF	TGCGCCAGCAGATGGACATTGAACACTGAAGCTTTCTTT
.	TRBV5-1	TRBJ2-3	.	CASSLASGSTDTQYF	TGCGCCAGCAGCTTGGCAAGCGGGAGCACAGATACGCAGTATTTT
.	TRBV4-2	TRBJ1-3	.	CASSQRLQGYTIYF	TGTGCCAGCAGCCAAAGACTCCAGGGATACACCATATATTTT
.	TRBV30	TRBJ2-1	.	CAWSASRAQHFINEQFF	TGTGCCTGGAGTGCTTCCCGCGCTCAGCATTTCATCAATGAGCAGTTCTTC
.	TRBV15	TRBJ2-1	.	CATSRVRSDSEQFF	TGTGCCACCAGCAGAGTGAGGTCGGACAGTGAGCAGTTCTTC
.	TRBV6-5	TRBJ1-2	.	CASSYRDGRYGYTF	TGTGCCAGCAGTTACCGGGACGGACGCTATGGCTACACCTTC
TRBD2	TRBV7-2	TRBJ2-1	.	CASSPGGLAGQEQFF	TGTGCCAGCAGCCCTGGGGGACTAGCGGGGCAGGAGCAGTTCTTC
TRBD1	TRBV9	TRBJ1-1	.	CASSVALGQINTEAFF	TGTGCCAGCAGCGTAGCTCTGGGACAGATAAACACTGAAGCTTTCTTT
.	TRBV10-3	TRBJ2-5	.	CAISDTPGETQYF	TGTGCCATCAGTGACACCCCGGGAGAGACCCAGTACTTC
.	TRBV15	TRBJ2-5	.	CATSRVGDRETQYF	TGTGCCACCAGCAGAGTGGGAGACAGGGAGACCCAGTACTTC
.	TRBV7-3	TRBJ1-1	.	CASSLDKGHYTEAFF	TGTGCCAGCAGCCTAGACAAGGGACACTACACTGAAGCTTTCTTT
.	TRBV4-1	TRBJ1-1	.	CASSQEARGTTEAFF	TGCGCCAGCAGCCAAGAAGCCAGGGGTACCACTGAAGCTTTCTTT
.	TRBV21-1	TRBJ2-7	once	CASSSRVGTKHYEQYF	TGTGCCAGCAGCTCCCGGGTGGGGACAAAACACTACGAGCAGTACTTC
.	TRBV2	TRBJ2-7	.	CASSELGQIYEQYF	TGTGCCAGCAGTGAACTAGGACAGATCTACGAGCAGTACTTC
.	TRBV11-3	TRBJ1-2	.	CASRGAGGYTF	TGTGCCAGCAGGGGGGCTGGAGGCTACACCTTC
.	TRBV15	TRBJ2-4	.	CATSRDAGGGLTAKNIQYF	TGTGCCACCAGCAGAGATGCGGGTGGGGGCTTAACAGCCAAAAACATTCAGTACTTC
.	TRBV25-1	TRBJ2-7	.	CASSDPYEQYF	TGTGCCAGCAGTGACCCCTACGAGCAGTACTTC
.	TRBV18	TRBJ2-7	.	CASSGFAGSSYEQYF	TGTGCCAGCTCCGGTTTCGCGGGGAGCTCCTACGAGCAGTACTTC
TRBD1	TRBV19	TRBJ1-1	once	CASSFRGIRMNTEAFF	TGTGCCAGTAGTTTCAGGGGGATTCGCATGAACACTGAAGCTTTCTTT
TRBD2	TRBV27	TRBJ2-1	once	CASSPQGSGSLEQFF	TGTGCCAGCAGCCCCCAGGGTAGCGGGAGCCTTGAGCAGTTCTTC
TRBD2	TRBV19	TRBJ2-1	.	CASSMDGGNEQFF	TGTGCCAGTAGTATGGACGGGGGGAATGAGCAGTTCTTC
.	TRBV5-6	TRBJ1-4	.	CASSLASSEKLFF	TGTGCCAGCAGCTTGGCCAGCTCCGAAAAACTGTTTTTT
TRBD1	TRBV7-8	TRBJ2-3	.	CASSLEGAADTQYF	TGTGCCAGCAGCTTAGAGGGGGCGGCAGATACGCAGTATTTT
.	TRBV2	TRBJ1-2	few	CASSASGDGYTF	TGTGCCAGCAGTGCAAGTGGTGATGGCTACACCTTC
TRBD2	TRBV11-3	TRBJ2-3	.	CASSPIAGGADTQYF	TGTGCCAGCAGCCCCATCGCGGGAGGCGCAGATACGCAGTATTTT
TRBD2	TRBV13	TRBJ2-3	.	CASSFSGTKYTDTQYF	TGTGCCAGCAGCTTTTCCGGGACTAAATACACAGATACGCAGTATTTT
.	TRBV7-6	TRBJ2-6	.	CASSLGGANVLTF	TGTGCCAGCAGCTTAGGTGGGGCCAACGTCCTGACTTTC
.	TRBV7-9	TRBJ1-1	.	CASSLVGAEAFF	TGTGCCAGCAGCTTAGTCGGGGCTGAAGCTTTCTTT
.	TRBV11-2	TRBJ1-3	.	CASSPPGSASGNTIYF	TGTGCCAGCAGCCCGCCCGGGTCTGCCTCTGGAAACACCATATATTTT
TRBD2	TRBV7-8	TRBJ2-5	once	CASSFDAGGLIEAQETQYF	TGTGCCAGCAGCTTTGACGCGGGGGGGCTAATTGAGGCCCAAGAGACCCAGTACTTC
.	TRBV9	TRBJ2-7	.	CASSVVISGGAKPYEQYF	TGTGCCAGCAGCGTAGTGATATCTGGGGGGGCGAAACCCTACGAGCAGTACTTC
TRBD1	TRBV27	TRBJ2-7	.	CASSELDRAWEQYF	TGTGCCAGCAGTGAATTGGACAGGGCCTGGGAGCAGTACTTC
TRBD2	TRBV9	TRBJ2-1	.	CASSTWTSAYNEQFF	TGTGCCAGCAGCACCTGGACTAGCGCCTACAATGAGCAGTTCTTC
.	TRBV5-5	TRBJ1-1	.	CASSLYFVEDTEAFF	TGTGCCAGCAGCTTGTATTTTGTGGAGGACACTGAAGCTTTCTTT